This entry lists 14 T cell receptor beta chains sequenced from one sample in a study of cytomegalovirus exposure and HLA in healthy donors (dated by TCRdb to between 2016 and 2019). The library came from the immunoSEQ multiplex PCR assay. A mixture of 60 forward primers for TCR Vbeta segments and 13 reverse primers for TCR Jbeta segments was used in the multiplex PCR. TCRdb stores this immuneACCESS table with in-frame sequences only. Part of the clones is absent; in the studies checked, under half of the shortfall reflects unresolved V genes, and no reason is known for the rest. This sample holds under 250,000 clones; more than 75% were observed only once. The ten largest clones take up 3.8% of the sample. The sequenced sample was PBMCs. All receptors come from a male donor in good health and CMV-seronegative.

This clone appeared a single time. The CDR3 loop reads CASGRAGEQYF. The CDR3 DNA sequence: TGTGCTAGCGGGAGGGCGGGGGAGCAGTACTTC. The chain links TRBV9 to TRBJ2-7; 11 bases map to TRBD2. This CDR3 region has 11 residues. From germline, CDR1 is SGDLS and CDR2 YYNGEE.

Here the CDR3 reads CASSRDWDSPNEKLFF. Here the CDR3 DNA reads TGTGCCAGCAGCCGAGACTGGGACAGCCCTAATGAAAAACTGTTTTTT. The chain combines TRBV14 with TRBJ1-4; 7 bases are shared with TRBD1. The CDR3 consists of 16 residues. V gave up 4 bases and J gave up 3 bases; unmatched junction bases: 8. CDR1 is SGHDN and CDR2 is FVKESK in the germline V gene.

The chain employs TRBV6-5 and TRBJ2-1, with D possibly being TRBD2 (6 bases). The CDR3 covers 14 residues. Trimming removed 6 bases at V and 8 bases at J, with 17 bases between. Germline CDR1 and CDR2: MNHEY and SVGAGI. CDR3 DNA: TGTGCCAGCAGCCGCGGGACTGCCCCAGATGAGCAGTTCTTC. Its protein is CASSRGTAPDEQFF.

V and J are TRBV5-1 and TRBJ2-2; 9 positions agree with TRBD1. In germline, CDR1 is SGHRS, CDR2 YFSETQ. V trimming: 4 bases; J trimming: 4 bases; junction bases outside the gene matches: 5. The CDR3 loop spans 15 amino acids. This CDR3 reads CASSGTGSRTGELFF. The CDR3, as DNA: TGCGCCAGCAGCGGGACAGGGTCTCGCACCGGGGAGCTGTTTTTT. Supplemented by reference TRBV5-1 and TRBJ2-2, the full variable domain reads KAGVTQTPRYLIKTRGQQVTLSCSPISGHRSVSWYQQTPGQGLQFLFEYFSETQRNKGNFPGRFSGRQFSNSRSEMNVSTLELGDSALYLCASSGTGSRTGELFFGEGSRLTVL.

V gene TRBV4-2 combines with J gene TRBJ2-2; TRBD2 matches at 8 bases. V gave up 7 bases and J gave up 4 bases; unmatched junction bases: 8. This CDR3 has 15 residues. CDR1 is LGHNA and CDR2 is YNFKEQ in the germline V gene. In nucleotides, the CDR3 is TGTGCCAGCAAGGCTGGACTAGCTGTCACCGGGGAGCTGTTTTTT. Translation gives CASKAGLAVTGELFF.

The rearrangement uses TRBV16 and TRBJ2-7; 7 positions match TRBD2. V lost 1 base, J lost 3 bases, and 12 bases stayed unmatched. The CDR3 has 17 amino acids. Germline-derived CDR1 and CDR2 are KGHSY and FQNENV. In DNA form, the CDR3 reads TGTGCCAGCAGCCAATTGATGGCTAGCGGTTATAACTACGAGCAGTACTTC. This codes for CASSQLMASGYNYEQYF.

As to this clone: Other DNA sequences in this specimen translate into the identical CDR3. The chain has TRBV7-8 and TRBJ2-2; 13 bases match TRBD2. The V segment lost 1 base and the J segment 8 bases; nucleotides outside the gene matches: 4. The CDR3 spans 16 residues. CDR1 is SGHVS and CDR2 is FQNEAQ in the germline V gene. The CDR3 sequence is CASSLGTSGSSGELFF. The CDR3 region has the DNA TGTGCCAGCAGCTTAGGGACTAGCGGGAGTTCGGGGGAGCTGTTTTTT.

The gene calls are TRBV10-2 and TRBJ1-2, with TRBD1 matching over 7 bases. The CDR3 has 14 residues. The V and J ends lost 2 bases and 8 bases, in that order; junction bases with no gene match: 8. Germline-derived CDR1 and CDR2 are WSHSY and SAAADI. The CDR3 reads CASSEGTGEEGYTF. The CDR3 nucleotides read TGCGCCAGCAGTGAGGGTACAGGGGAAGAGGGCTACACCTTC.

The chain uses TRBV5-1 and TRBJ2-7; 7 positions match TRBD1. This CDR3 has 15 amino acids. Germline-derived CDR1 and CDR2 are SGHRS and YFSETQ. The V gene end was trimmed by 4 bases and the J gene end by 3 bases; junction bases not matched to a gene: 10. The CDR3, as DNA: TGCGCCAGCAGCGTGGGACAGAGCGAAATCTACGAGCAGTACTTC. The encoded protein is CASSVGQSEIYEQYF.

CDR3 sequence: CASKSGETYNEQFF. In nucleotides, the CDR3 is TGCGCCAGCAAATCGGGGGAAACTTACAATGAGCAGTTCTTC. This chain uses TRBV5-1 with TRBJ2-1, with D possibly being TRBD2 (6 bases). This CDR3 spans 14 amino acids. The germline V gene encodes CDR1 SGHRS and CDR2 YFSETQ. The V and J ends lost 6 bases and 4 bases respectively, with 14 bases between them.

This chain joins TRBV6-5 and TRBJ1-3, with 7 bases identical to TRBD1. The CDR3 totals 14 residues. V trimming: 6 bases; J trimming: 1 base; junction bases outside the gene matches: 3. CDR1 and CDR2 from the germline V gene are MNHEY and SVGAGI. Here the CDR3 reads CASRTGISGNTIYF. CDR3 DNA sequence: TGTGCCAGCAGGACAGGGATTTCTGGAAACACCATATATTTT.

The V call is TRBV7-9, the J call TRBJ1-2; D remains unclear. The germline V gene encodes CDR1 SEHNR and CDR2 FQNEAQ (reference sequence). The CDR3 consists of 13 residues. V lost 4 bases and J lost 2, with 8 bases in between. In nucleotides, the CDR3 is TGTGCCAGCAGCTGGGCCCTAAACTATGGCTACACCTTC. This sequence encodes CASSWALNYGYTF.

V gene TRBV11-2 combines with J gene TRBJ2-3; TRBD1 matches 10 bases. In germline, CDR1 is SGHAT, CDR2 FQNNGV. Trimming took 3 bases from V and 4 from J; bases not matched to a gene: 4. This CDR3 has 15 amino acids. The CDR3 coding sequence is TGTGCCAGCAGCTTCGACAGGGGGCCGGCAGATACGCAGTATTTT. Translated: CASSFDRGPADTQYF.

In its sample, this clone was seen a few times. This chain uses TRBV9 with TRBJ2-6, with D possibly TRBD2 on 5 matching bases. This CDR3 spans 16 amino acids. V lost 7 bases to trimming and J lost 0 bases, with 14 bases between them. Germline V CDR1 and CDR2: SGDLS, YYNGEE. CDR3 bases: TGTGCCAGCCAAGGTCTAGCCCTCTCTGGGGCCAACGTCCTGACTTTC. Translating it yields CASQGLALSGANVLTF. Full variable domain (rest looked up from reference TRBV9 and TRBJ2-6): DSGVTQTPKHLITATGQRVTLRCSPRSGDLSVYWYQQSLDQGLQFLIQYYNGEERAKGNILERFSAQQFPDLHSELNLSSLELGDSALYFCASQGLALSGANVLTFGAGSRLTVL.